One sample yielded the 26 T cell receptor beta chains listed below, sequenced in a study of blood T cell repertoires in COVID-19. Method: immunoSEQ multiplex PCR; TCRdb's copy keeps in-frame clones and lacks some. The data contain about 68,000 clones, approximately 85% of them singletons. The sample taken for sequencing was peripheral blood. These receptors all stem from a man aged 45-60 years with acute or convalescent COVID-19.

The chain recombines TRBV4-1 with TRBJ1-2; the D is unclear. V was clipped by 0 bases and J by 2 bases, with 4 bases between them. This CDR3 is built from 13 residues. Germline V CDR1 and CDR2: MGHRA, YSYEKL. CDR3 in DNA: TGCGCCAGCAGCCAAGATCAGAACTATGGCTACACCTTC. It yields the protein CASSQDQNYGYTF.

The chain links TRBV11-3 to TRBJ2-3; 8 nucleotides agree with TRBD2. Trimming at V came to 6 bases and at J to 1 base, leaving 21 bases not matched to a gene. The CDR3 is made up of 20 amino acids. Germline V gives CDR1 SGHNT, CDR2 YENEEA. The chain's CDR3 is CASRYYIAGRCRVGTDTQYF. CDR3 coding DNA: TGTGCCAGCAGATATTACATAGCGGGGAGGTGTCGCGTGGGCACAGATACGCAGTATTTT.

This sequence joins TRBV11-3 and TRBJ1-2; D is perhaps TRBD1 (6 bases). The CDR3 has 17 amino acids. V was cut by 1 base and J by 0 bases, with 15 bases left in between. The germline gives CDR1 SGHNT, CDR2 YENEEA. The CDR3 loop is CASSLVGRGRPNYGYTF. The CDR3 coding sequence is TGTGCCAGCAGCTTAGTGGGCAGGGGCAGGCCTAACTATGGCTACACCTTC.

This clone turned up a few times. V and J are TRBV7-3 and TRBJ2-1; 11 bases are shared with TRBD1. There are 15 residues in the CDR3. In germline, CDR1 is SGHTA, CDR2 FQGTGA. Trimming took 4 bases from V and 7 from J; bases not matched to a gene: 6. Written as DNA, the CDR3 is TGTGCCAGCAGCTGGACCGGGACAGGGGGAAATGAGCAGTTCTTC. Its protein is CASSWTGTGGNEQFF. Full variable domain (remainder filled in from reference TRBV7-3 and TRBJ2-1): GAGVSQTPSNKVTEKGKYVELRCDPISGHTALYWYRQSLGQGPEFLIYFQGTGAADDSGLPNDRFFAVRPEGSVSTLKIQRTERGDSAVYLCASSWTGTGGNEQFFGPGTRLTVL.

This rearrangement joins TRBV27 to TRBJ1-1; D uncertain. The germline V and J ends were trimmed by 8 bases and 2 bases, with 12 bases remaining between them. This CDR3 is built from 13 residues. CDR1 MNHEY and CDR2 SMNVEV come from the germline V gene (reference sequence). The chain's CDR3 is CASGAGFNTEAFF. The DNA for the CDR3 is TGTGCCAGCGGCGCGGGGTTCAACACTGAAGCTTTCTTT.

In its sample, this clone was seen a few times. The chain carries TRBV2 and TRBJ2-3; 13 bases are shared with TRBD2. Germline-derived CDR1 and CDR2 are SNHLY and FYNNEI. The CDR3 covers 17 residues. J was trimmed by 0 bases and V by 5 bases; bases with no gene match: 5. CDR3 residues: CASSTGTSGASTDTQYF. The CDR3 DNA sequence: TGTGCCAGCAGTACAGGGACTAGCGGGGCCAGCACAGATACGCAGTATTTT.

The chain carries TRBV11-2 and TRBJ2-1; 10 bases agree with TRBD2. The germline CDR1 and CDR2 sequences are SGHAT and FQNNGV. The CDR3 covers 17 residues. Trimming cost V 5 bases and J 4 bases; bases outside gene matches: 11. CDR3 sequence reads: CASSLRPSGGTYNEQFF. CDR3 coding DNA: TGTGCCAGCAGCCTCCGGCCTAGCGGGGGAACTTACAATGAGCAGTTCTTC.

V usage is TRBV19 and J usage is TRBJ2-1; 7 nucleotides agree with TRBD2. The germline CDR1 and CDR2 sequences are LNHDA and SQIVND (reference sequence). CDR3 length: 15 residues. V trimming: 3 bases; J trimming: 9 bases; junction bases outside the gene matches: 11. CDR3 loop: CASSIKASGGFEQFF. The CDR3 DNA reads as TGTGCCAGTAGTATTAAGGCTAGCGGCGGCTTTGAGCAGTTCTTC.

The chain employs TRBV18 and TRBJ1-5; no clear D. The germline V gene has CDR1 KGHSH and CDR2 LQKENI. The ends were cut back, 2 bases at V and 5 bases at J, with 7 bases in the middle. This CDR3 comprises 13 residues. For the CDR3, the DNA is TGTGCCAGCTCACCAGGGGAGGATCAGCCCCAGCATTTT. Translation gives CASSPGEDQPQHF.

The rearrangement links TRBV10-3 to TRBJ2-1; TRBD1 matches at 10 bases. V shed 10 bases, J shed 0 bases, and the junction held 3 bases outside the gene matches. The CDR3 has 14 residues. CDR1 and CDR2 from the germline V gene are ENHRY and SYGVKD. Here the CDR3 DNA reads TGTGCCACCCGGGACAGGGGCTCCTACAATGAGCAGTTCTTC. Translating it yields CATRDRGSYNEQFF.

This clone was found a few times. The genes are TRBV7-3 and TRBJ2-7; 9 nucleotides agree with TRBD2. The V segment lost 2 bases and the J segment 6 bases; nucleotides outside the gene matches: 2. CDR3 length equals 13 residues. The germline V gene has CDR1 SGHTA and CDR2 FQGTGA. The CDR3 reads CASSLLAGSEQYV. As DNA, the CDR3 is TGTGCCAGCAGCTTACTAGCGGGGAGCGAGCAGTACGTC.

The chain carries TRBV5-1 and TRBJ2-2; the D gene is possibly TRBD1 (5 bases). The germline V gene has CDR1 SGHRS and CDR2 YFSETQ. The V end was cut by 2 bases, the J end by 4 bases, with 12 bases between. The CDR3 sequence is 15 residues long. Written as DNA, the CDR3 is TGCGCCAGCAGCTTTTCTGCTGGGGCCACCGGGGAGCTGTTTTTT. Protein product: CASSFSAGATGELFF.

This clone was seen only a few times. The chain joins TRBV11-2 to TRBJ2-1; the match to TRBD2 covers 13 bases. Unmatched junction bases numbered 4, after V lost 5 bases and J lost 0 bases. CDR1 is SGHAT and CDR2 is FQNNGV in the germline V gene. The CDR3 is 17 amino acids. The DNA of the CDR3 is TGTGCCAGCAGCCCCCGGACTAGCGGGAGCTCCTACAATGAGCAGTTCTTC. Translating gives CASSPRTSGSSYNEQFF.

The rearrangement uses TRBV3-1 (or the pseudogene TRBV3-2) and TRBJ1-5; D remains unclear. The CDR3 extends over 16 amino acids. Germline values: CDR1 LGHDT, CDR2 YNNKEL (reference sequence). V shed 1 base and J shed 5 bases, with 15 bases lying between them. The CDR3 DNA sequence: TGTGCCAGCAGCCAAGGCTTGAGGGTGGAATATCAGCCCCAGCATTTT. Its translation: CASSQGLRVEYQPQHF.

The chain combines TRBV15 with TRBJ1-1; D possibly corresponds to TRBD1 (6 bases). The CDR3 consists of 12 residues. Germline lookup yields CDR1 LNHNV and CDR2 YYDKDF (reference sequence). V lost 3 bases to trimming and J lost 8 bases, with 10 bases between them. CDR3 sequence reads: CATSSWGQEAFF. In DNA form, the CDR3 reads TGTGCCACCAGCAGCTGGGGACAAGAAGCTTTCTTT.

In DNA form, the CDR3 reads TGTGCCTGGACAAGCGGAGGTGAAGCTTTCTTT. Its protein is CAWTSGGEAFF. The V gene is TRBV30, the J gene TRBJ1-1; D is unclear. This CDR3 is built from 11 residues. V was shortened by 4 bases and J by 7 bases, with 10 bases between the two germline ends. The germline CDR1 and CDR2 sequences are GTSNPN and SVGIG (reference sequence).

The CDR3 here is CATSDLADRAATMNTEAFF. The CDR3 DNA is TGTGCCACCAGTGATTTGGCGGACAGGGCTGCAACCATGAACACTGAAGCTTTCTTT. V and J are TRBV24-1 and TRBJ1-1; 8 positions agree with TRBD1. CDR1 is KGHDR and CDR2 is SFDVKD in the germline V gene. Germline trimming cut 0 bases from V and 0 bases from J; bases unmatched to any gene: 11. The CDR3 length is 19 residues.

The gene calls are TRBV6-5 and TRBJ1-1; maybe TRBD1 (5 bases). With 2 bases removed from V and 4 bases from J, the gap between germline ends came to 11 bases. The V gene's germline CDR1 is MNHEY and CDR2 SVGAGI. This CDR3 spans 14 amino acids. The CDR3, as DNA: TGTGCCAGCAGTTACGGGGAGGGACGCACTGAAGCTTTCTTT. Amino acid sequence: CASSYGEGRTEAFF.

The chain is built from TRBV2 and TRBJ2-5; 8 bases fit TRBD2. The ends lost 1 base at V and 6 bases at J; junction bases unmatched: 7. The V gene's germline CDR1 is SNHLY and CDR2 FYNNEI. The length of the CDR3 is 15 residues. CDR3 amino acids: CASSEDAGGRKTQYF. Written as DNA, the CDR3 is TGTGCCAGCAGTGAAGATGCGGGGGGCCGTAAGACCCAGTACTTC.

The J gene is TRBJ2-5, the V gene TRBV7-9; 15 bases are a match to TRBD2. Germline values: CDR1 SEHNR, CDR2 FQNEAQ (reference sequence). V lost 4 bases to trimming and J lost 1 base; unmatched junction nucleotides: 1. CDR3 size: 16 residues. CDR3 residues: CASSSGLAGGQETQYF. In DNA, the CDR3 is TGTGCCAGCAGCTCGGGACTAGCGGGGGGCCAAGAGACCCAGTACTTC.

The rearrangement uses TRBV10-2 and TRBJ2-5; D might be TRBD2 (5 bases). Between the trimmed V and J ends, which lost 0 bases and 7 bases, there was a span of 18 bases. The CDR3 length is 16 residues. CDR1 and CDR2 from the germline V gene are WSHSY and SAAADI. The CDR3 nucleotides are TGCGCCAGCAGTGAGTCAGGCCGGGCCCACCGGGGGACCCAGTACTTC. It translates to CASSESGRAHRGTQYF.

The chain has TRBV28 and TRBJ1-2; TRBD1 is a possible D gene (6 bases). The length of the CDR3 is 12 residues. Germline CDR1 reads MDHEN; CDR2 reads SYDVKM. With 2 bases removed from V and 8 bases from J, the gap between germline ends came to 9 bases. The CDR3 DNA follows: TGTGCCAGCAGTTTAAACAGGGACGGCTACACCTTC. This translates into CASSLNRDGYTF.

The V call is TRBV30, the J call TRBJ1-4, with D hard to call. Trimming cost V 2 bases and J 6 bases, with 19 bases left between them. The CDR3 length is 16 residues. Germline assignment: CDR1 GTSNPN and CDR2 SVGIG (reference sequence). CDR3 loop: CAWSSRTGLLHEKLFF. The CDR3 nucleotides read TGTGCCTGGAGTTCCCGTACGGGATTGCTTCATGAAAAACTGTTTTTT.

This clone is a singleton in its sample. The chain has TRBV5-4 and TRBJ2-5; TRBD2 aligns across 13 bases. The CDR3 spans 16 residues. Germline CDR1 SGHNT, CDR2 YYREEE (reference sequence). V shed 0 bases, J shed 5 bases, and the junction held 4 bases outside the gene matches. The CDR3: CASSLGLAGGGETQYF. Written as DNA, the CDR3 is TGTGCCAGCAGCTTGGGACTAGCGGGGGGCGGGGAGACCCAGTACTTC.

The CDR3 protein is CASSDPGGAYNNANVLTF. CDR3 in DNA: TGTGCCAGCAGCGACCCGGGGGGGGCATACAATAATGCCAACGTCCTGACTTTC. The chain recombines TRBV5-5 with TRBJ2-6, with 8 bases identical to TRBD2. Germline CDR1 SGHKS, CDR2 YYEKEE (reference sequence). V was pared by 4 bases and J by 7 bases, with 16 bases of the junction left unmatched. The CDR3 sequence is 18 residues long.

J is TRBJ2-1 and V is TRBV4-1; perhaps TRBD2 as D (6 bases). Trimming stripped 0 bases from V and 8 bases from J, with 11 bases between. CDR1 is MGHRA, CDR2 YSYEKL, per germline. The CDR3 contains 14 residues. The CDR3 coding sequence is TGCGCCAGCAGCCAAGAGGGAGGTAGCGATGAGCAGTTCTTC. Residues: CASSQEGGSDEQFF.